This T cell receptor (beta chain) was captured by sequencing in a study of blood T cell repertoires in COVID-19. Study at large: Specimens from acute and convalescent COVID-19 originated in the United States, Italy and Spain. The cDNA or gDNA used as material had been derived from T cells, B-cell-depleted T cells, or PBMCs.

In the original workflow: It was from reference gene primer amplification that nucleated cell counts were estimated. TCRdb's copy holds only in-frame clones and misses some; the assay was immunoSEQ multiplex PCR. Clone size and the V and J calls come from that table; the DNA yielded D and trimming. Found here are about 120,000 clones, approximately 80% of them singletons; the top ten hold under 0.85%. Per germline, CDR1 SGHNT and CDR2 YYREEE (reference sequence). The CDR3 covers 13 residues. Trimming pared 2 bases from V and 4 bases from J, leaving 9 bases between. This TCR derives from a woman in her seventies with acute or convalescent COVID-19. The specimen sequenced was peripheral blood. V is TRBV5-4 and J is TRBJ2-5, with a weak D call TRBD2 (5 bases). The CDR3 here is CASSFEGAETQYF. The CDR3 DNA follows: TGTGCCAGCAGCTTCGAGGGAGCAGAGACCCAGTACTTC.